The 17 T cell receptor beta chains presented below share a single source sample, sequenced in a study of blood T cell repertoires in COVID-19. Some clones are missing from TCRdb's copy, which holds only in-frame ones; the method was immunoSEQ multiplex PCR. The table shows roughly 120,000 clones, with more than 75% occurring only once. The sequenced sample was peripheral blood. Receptor source: a man between 65 and 85 years old with acute or convalescent COVID-19.

The CDR3 DNA sequence: TGTGCCAGCAGCGTAGAGGGACAGCCTGGAAACACCATATATTTT. Protein: CASSVEGQPGNTIYF. The V gene is TRBV9, the J gene TRBJ1-3, with 7 bases identical to TRBD1. Trimming at V came to 0 bases and at J to 2 bases, leaving 2 bases not matched to a gene. The CDR3 runs 15 residues. Germline CDR1 and CDR2: SGDLS and YYNGEE.

The chain carries TRBV11-2 and TRBJ2-7; TRBD1 aligns across 11 bases. Germline CDR1 SGHAT, CDR2 FQNNGV. This CDR3 comprises 15 residues. After removal of 2 bases from V and 6 bases from J, the junction contained 6 bases not matched to a gene. As DNA, the CDR3 is TGTGCCAGCAGCTTACGGGGACAGGGGGGCAGCGAGCAGTACTTC. As protein: CASSLRGQGGSEQYF. Full variable domain (outside the CDR3, taken from reference TRBV11-2 and TRBJ2-7): EAGVAQSPRYKIIEKRQSVAFWCNPISGHATLYWYQQILGQGPKLLIQFQNNGVVDDSQLPKDRFSAERLKGVDSTLKIQPAKLEDSAVYLCASSLRGQGGSEQYFGPGTRLTVT.

The rearrangement links TRBV5-8 to TRBJ2-2; 7 bases align to TRBD1. CDR3 size: 15 residues. With 1 base clipped from V and 7 bases from J, the junction kept 7 bases outside the gene matches. Germline CDR1 SGHTS, CDR2 YDEGEE. The DNA of the CDR3 is TGTGCCAGCAGCTTGTATCAGGGGGATAGCGGGGAGCTGTTTTTT. As protein: CASSLYQGDSGELFF. Variable domain in full (rest from reference TRBV5-8 and TRBJ2-2): EAGVTQSPTHLIKTRGQQATLRCSPISGHTSVYWYQQALGLGLQFLLWYDEGEERNRGNFPPRFSGRQFPNYSSELNVNALELEDSALYLCASSLYQGDSGELFFGEGSRLTVL.

This clone was seen a single time. Other nucleotide sequences in the sample specify the same CDR3. The DNA of the CDR3 is TGTGCCAGCAACCCCGGGACATTAGTCTACGAGCAGTACTTC. The encoded protein is CASNPGTLVYEQYF. The chain carries TRBV6-5 and TRBJ2-7, with TRBD1 as a possible D gene (6 bases). The V and J ends lost 7 bases and 3 bases respectively, with 16 bases between them. There are 14 residues in the CDR3. Germline CDR1 and CDR2: MNHEY and SVGAGI.

This chain uses TRBV19 with TRBJ2-1; TRBD2 agrees at 7 bases. Germline CDR1 reads LNHDA; CDR2 reads SQIVND (reference sequence). Trimming took 3 bases from V and 2 from J; bases not matched to a gene: 7. The CDR3 contains 16 residues. The CDR3 DNA sequence: TGTGCCAGTAGTATCGGACTAGGGAGGACCTACAATGAGCAGTTCTTC. Its translation is CASSIGLGRTYNEQFF. The entire variable domain, with the rest obtained from reference TRBV19 and TRBJ2-1, is as follows: DGGITQSPKYLFRKEGQNVTLSCEQNLNHDAMYWYRQDPGQGLRLIYYSQIVNDFQKGDIAEGYSVSREKKESFPLTVTSAQKNPTAFYLCASSIGLGRTYNEQFFGPGTRLTVL.

The V call is TRBV4-1, the J call TRBJ2-1; 7 bases agree with TRBD1. V was pared by 2 bases and J by 0 bases, with 10 bases of the junction left unmatched. The CDR3 has 18 residues. The V gene's germline CDR1 is MGHRA and CDR2 YSYEKL. The CDR3 region has the DNA TGCGCCAGCAGCCAATTGCGTGTGGGGGACAGCTCCTACAATGAGCAGTTCTTC. Protein sequence: CASSQLRVGDSSYNEQFF.

This clone was seen a handful of times. This chain uses TRBV5-1 with TRBJ1-6; 7 nucleotides align to TRBD1. The germline CDR1 and CDR2 sequences are SGHRS and YFSETQ. The CDR3 is made up of 16 amino acids. The J segment lost 5 bases and the V segment lost 2 bases, leaving 7 bases of the junction unmatched. CDR3 nucleotides: TGCGCCAGCAGCTTATTAGCCGGGACAGATAATTCACCCCTCCACTTT. Translating it yields CASSLLAGTDNSPLHF.

The V call is TRBV27, the J call TRBJ1-6; 8 nucleotides align to TRBD1. The V gene's germline CDR1 is MNHEY and CDR2 SMNVEV (reference sequence). The CDR3 has 13 amino acids. The J segment lost 10 bases and the V segment lost 7 bases, leaving 6 bases of the junction unmatched. The CDR3 protein is CASTTGDGSPLHF. The CDR3 bases are TGTGCCAGCACGACAGGGGATGGCTCACCCCTCCACTTT.

The chain is built from TRBV27 and TRBJ1-1; D possibly corresponds to TRBD1 (6 bases). The CDR3 is 15 amino acids. Germline loops: CDR1 MNHEY, CDR2 SMNVEV (reference sequence). Trimming removed 5 bases at V and 1 base at J, with 14 bases between. CDR3 DNA sequence: TGTGCCAGCAGTCCGTCCGGGGGGGCGAACACTGAAGCTTTCTTT. It translates to CASSPSGGANTEAFF.

The rearrangement links TRBV28 to TRBJ1-5; a weak D match, TRBD1 (5 bases). Germline V lookup: CDR1 MDHEN, CDR2 SYDVKM. Deletions cut 3 bases from V and 6 bases from J, with 12 bases between. The CDR3 runs 14 residues. CDR3 DNA: TGTGCCAGCAGTTTGGCGACCGGGGGTCAGCCCCAGCATTTT. Translation: CASSLATGGQPQHF.

The genes are TRBV6-5 and TRBJ2-7, with D tentatively TRBD1 (7 bases). Trimming took 6 bases from V and 3 from J, leaving 18 bases between them. The CDR3 is 15 amino acids. Germline V gene sequence: CDR1 MNHEY, CDR2 SVGAGI. CDR3 nucleotide sequence: TGTGCCAGCAGCCCCGGGGGACAGAGAGACTACGAGCAGTACTTC. It encodes CASSPGGQRDYEQYF.

This chain connects TRBV28 to TRBJ2-7; 8 positions agree with TRBD1. The CDR3 extends over 14 amino acids. From germline, CDR1 is MDHEN and CDR2 SYDVKM. J lost 3 bases, V lost 7 bases, and 8 bases had no gene match. CDR3 DNA sequence: TGTGCCAGCATGCCCAGGGGGCAAAGCTACGAGCAGTACTTC. This sequence encodes CASMPRGQSYEQYF.

This clone was counted between two and nine times. The CDR3 here is CASSSTSGRYEQYF. In nucleotides, the CDR3 is TGTGCCAGCAGCTCAACTAGCGGGAGGTACGAGCAGTACTTC. V and J are TRBV7-2 and TRBJ2-7, with 12 nucleotides matching TRBD2. CDR3 length equals 14 residues. Germline V lookup: CDR1 SGHTA, CDR2 FQGNSA. Unmatched junction bases numbered 2, after V lost 4 bases and J lost 4 bases.

The chain has TRBV7-9 and TRBJ2-7; 11 nucleotides match TRBD2. Germline V gene sequence: CDR1 SEHNR, CDR2 FQNEAQ (reference sequence). The CDR3 runs to 15 residues. Trimming took 5 bases from V and 4 from J; bases not matched to a gene: 7. The CDR3 sequence is CASSTGSGRAYEQYF. The CDR3 coding sequence is TGTGCCAGCAGCACAGGTAGCGGGAGGGCGTACGAGCAGTACTTC.

CDR3 DNA: TGTGCCAGTAGTATTCGACAGGGGATGGGGAACACTGAAGCTTTCTTT. Protein sequence: CASSIRQGMGNTEAFF. The J gene is TRBJ1-1, the V gene TRBV19; TRBD1 agrees at 8 bases. V gave up 3 bases and J gave up 1 base; unmatched junction bases: 7. The germline V gene has CDR1 LNHDA and CDR2 SQIVND (reference sequence). There are 16 residues in the CDR3. Looking up the rest from reference TRBV19 and TRBJ1-1 gives the full variable domain: DGGITQSPKYLFRKEGQNVTLSCEQNLNHDAMYWYRQDPGQGLRLIYYSQIVNDFQKGDIAEGYSVSREKKESFPLTVTSAQKNPTAFYLCASSIRQGMGNTEAFFGQGTRLTVV.

This sequence joins TRBV7-2 and TRBJ1-1; 9 bases align to TRBD1. Germline V gene sequence: CDR1 SGHTA, CDR2 FQGNSA. V lost 5 bases and J lost 5; bases outside the gene matches: 3. The CDR3 extends over 13 amino acids. This chain's CDR3 is CASSIGQGTEAFF. As DNA, the CDR3 is TGTGCCAGCAGCATCGGACAGGGGACTGAAGCTTTCTTT.

V and J are TRBV5-5 and TRBJ2-2; 8 nucleotides agree with TRBD1. The length of the CDR3 is 16 residues. CDR1 and CDR2 (germline): SGHKS, YYEKEE (reference sequence). Germline trimming cut 0 bases from V and 7 bases from J; bases unmatched to any gene: 8. CDR3 loop: CASSLARQGAGGELFF. The DNA of the CDR3 is TGTGCCAGCAGCTTGGCCAGGCAGGGGGCTGGCGGGGAGCTGTTTTTT.